The T cell receptor beta chain under discussion was sequenced for a study of Graves' ophthalmopathy and Graves' hyperthyroidism. Amplification targeted the TCR beta CDR3 regions, with RNA transcripts as the source material. In the first round, RT-PCR was carried out with HTBI primers, and a multiplex PCR formed the second round. TCRdb reprocessed the multiplex PCR reads via MiXCR and lists one record per CDR3 protein. This table holds hundreds of thousands of distinct CDR3 sequences, about 22% found once. This clonotype was found many times. Germline-derived CDR1 and CDR2 are LGHNT and FRNRAP. V was shortened by 0 bases and J by 2 bases, with 11 bases between the two germline ends. There are 16 residues in the CDR3.

This TCR was recovered from a woman in her 50s with Graves' ophthalmopathy. The material sequenced was peripheral blood. The gene calls are TRBV12-5 and TRBJ1-5; no reliable D call. DNA for the CDR3: TGTGCTAGTGGTTTGGTAATGGGTTCGGGCAATCAGCCCCAGCATTTT. Its translation is CASGLVMGSGNQPQHF.